The T cell receptor beta chain described here comes from a study of blood T cell repertoires in COVID-19 (dated by TCRdb to 2018 to 2021). Regarding the study in general: Samples from collaborators originated in the United States, Italy and Spain and spanned both the acute and convalescent phases of COVID-19. The material from the prospective study consisted of cDNA or gDNA derived from T cells, B-cell-depleted T cells, or PBMCs. Subjects who had been exposed to COVID-19, were actively infected with it, or had recovered from it provided the deeply sampled blood TCRbeta repertoires that made up the dataset. The repertoires were released in a freely available public database meant as a resource for research on the immune response to SARS-CoV-2. The samples were drawn from two sources: the first 160 participants of the ongoing ImmuneRACE study, and fewer than 1,500 subjects contributed by 6 global collaborators. The sample metadata nearly always contained a de-identified subject ID, COVID-19 status, age in years and sex. Where available, HLA class I and class II types were obtained from metadata supplied by the sample provider rather than from assay-based typing.

TCRbeta CDR3 regions were amplified from genomic DNA by means of the immunoSEQ Assay, a bias-controlled multiplex PCR. The original pipeline was this. Within the assay, amplification of reference gene primers was used to estimate how many nucleated cells each sample contained. To quantify the absolute abundance of each unique TCRbeta CDR3 rearrangement, sequence reads were collapsed and filtered. For each sample, productive Simpson clonality was calculated by taking the square root of Simpson's diversity index across productive rearrangements. TCRdb provides this immuneACCESS table in a form limited to in-frame rearrangements. Some clones are lacking; in checked studies, under half of them reflect an unresolved V gene, and why the rest are absent is not known. V and J calls plus clone size are reproduced from that table; the DNA served to infer D and trimming. This sample holds 150,000 to 200,000 clones; more than 85% were observed only once. The ten largest clonotypes hold over 7% of the sample.

Whole blood was collected in K2EDTA tubes by collaborating institutions according to the institutions' own protocols. Collaborator samples were shipped for TCRbeta analysis as frozen whole blood, isolated PBMCs, or DNA extracted from either sample type. The CDR3 spans 15 residues, from the cysteine through the phenylalanine. The only DNA kept is the CDR3, 45 bases in frame from the first base. CDR1 MNHEY and CDR2 SVGEGT are derived from the germline V gene. Germline trimming amounts to 4 bases on V and 8 bases on J, with 12 as the count of junction bases outside the gene matches. As to this clone: This clone's antigen is unknown. Base qualities are not recorded, but no much larger clone differs from it by a single base.

On the study overall, not on this receptor specifically: The amount of clinical and demographic metadata varied by source and participant and was provided uncurated.

The chain was built from TRBV6-2 or TRBV6-3 and TRBJ1-2; 8 central nucleotides agree with TRBD1. Sequencing input: peripheral blood. The sequence was collected from a woman aged 80 or older in a cohort sampled during active or convalescent COVID-19. The nucleotide sequence is given as TGTGCCAGCAGTTCACCGGACAGGGCCGGGAAGGGCTACACCTTC. This yields the protein CASSSPDRAGKGYTF.